This T cell receptor beta chain was retrieved from a study of blood T cell repertoires in COVID-19. The CDR3 extends over 16 amino acids. Looked up from germline, CDR1 is MDHEN and CDR2 is SYDVKM. Trimming left V 3 bases short and J 0 bases short, with 15 bases between. Generated by immunoSEQ multiplex PCR, the TCRdb table keeps only in-frame clones and is missing some. Here the sample spans under 250,000 clones, approximately 90% being singletons. The source is a man aged 50-60 years with COVID-19, enrolled during active disease. This sequence joins TRBV28 and TRBJ2-7; D is uncertain. Sequencing input: peripheral blood. CDR3 protein: CASSFPLDTSSYEQYF. CDR3 nucleotide sequence: TGTGCCAGCAGTTTCCCCCTTGACACGAGCTCCTACGAGCAGTACTTC. Full variable domain (missing parts from reference TRBV28 and TRBJ2-7): DVKVTQSSRYLVKRTGEKVFLECVQDMDHENMFWYRQDPGLGLRLIYFSYDVKMKEKGDIPEGYSVSREKKERFSLILESASTNQTSMYLCASSFPLDTSSYEQYFGPGTRLTVT.